These 28 T cell receptor beta chains were all obtained from the same sample, sequenced in a study of CD8 T cells in Susac syndrome. The authors reverse transcribed roughly 0.5 to 1 ug RNA with random hexamers. TCRdb used MiXCR to reprocess the immunoSEQ multiplex PCR reads, holding one entry per CDR3 protein. This table has about 440,000 distinct CDR3 sequences, more than 80% appearing once. Specimen: CD8+ T cells from PBMCs. The receptor source for this set is a human donor with multiple sclerosis.

V gene TRBV3-1 combines with J gene TRBJ2-3; no reliable D call. Between the trimmed V and J ends, which lost 1 base and 6 bases, there was a span of 17 bases. There are 16 residues in the CDR3. Germline CDR1 reads LGHDT; CDR2 reads YNNKEL (reference sequence). The CDR3 is CASSQGGVGSWDTQYF. The CDR3 DNA sequence: TGTGCCAGCAGCCAAGGTGGGGTTGGAAGTTGGGATACGCAGTATTTT.

The chain employs TRBV4-1 and TRBJ1-4, with TRBD1 matching over 7 bases. J lost 0 bases, V lost 1 base, and 2 bases had no gene match. CDR1 is MGHRA, CDR2 YSYEKL, per germline. The CDR3 spans 16 residues. CDR3 sequence (DNA): TGCGCCAGCAGCCAAGCAACAGGGGCAACTAATGAAAAACTGTTTTTT. The encoded protein is CASSQATGATNEKLFF.

This clonotype was picked up a small number of times. The CDR3 sequence: CASSLQGAPNQPQHF. CDR3 sequence (DNA): TGTGCCAGCAGTTTACAGGGGGCCCCCAATCAGCCCCAGCATTTT. The chain couples TRBV12-3 or TRBV12-4 to TRBJ1-5; 8 bases map to TRBD1. The J segment lost 3 bases and the V segment lost 2 bases, leaving 3 bases of the junction unmatched. The CDR3 consists of 15 residues.

The chain recombines TRBV27 with TRBJ2-3, with 10 bases that match TRBD2. From germline, CDR1 is MNHEY and CDR2 SMNVEV (reference sequence). CDR3 size: 16 residues. The junction had 6 bases not matched to a gene; V was cut back by 3 bases and J by 3 bases. DNA for the CDR3: TGTGCCAGCAGTTTTTTTAGCGGGGGGTTAACAGATACGCAGTATTTT. It codes for CASSFFSGGLTDTQYF.

This clonotype showed up just once. V usage is TRBV2 and J usage is TRBJ2-2, with D possibly being TRBD2 (5 bases). The CDR3 runs to 17 residues. Between the trimmed V and J ends, which lost 6 bases and 3 bases, there was a span of 20 bases. Germline V gives CDR1 SNHLY, CDR2 FYNNEI. DNA for the CDR3: TGTGCCAGCAGGCTTATCGGCGGGTGGGCGGACACCGGGGAGCTGTTTTTT. Amino acids: CASRLIGGWADTGELFF.

A single count supports this clonotype. This chain links TRBV10-1 with TRBJ1-2, with D possibly matching TRBD1 (5 bases). CDR1 is WNHNN, CDR2 SYGVQD, per germline (reference sequence). The CDR3 sequence is 13 residues long. V lost 4 bases to trimming and J lost 8 bases, with 14 bases between them. The CDR3, as DNA: TGCGCCAGCAGTGGAGGGGCAGGGAGCGGCTACACCTTC. Translating gives CASSGGAGSGYTF.

V usage is TRBV11-2 and J usage is TRBJ1-6, with D tentatively TRBD1 (5 bases). The length of the CDR3 is 15 residues. In germline, CDR1 is SGHAT, CDR2 FQNNGV. The V end was cut by 7 bases, the J end by 13 bases, with 23 bases between. CDR3 residues: CASKIPGSTQLPLHF. The CDR3, as DNA: TGTGCCAGCAAAATTCCAGGGTCGACCCAGTTGCCCCTCCACTTT.

This rearrangement joins TRBV14 to TRBJ2-1; D unresolved. V was shortened by 1 base and J by 8 bases, with 12 bases between the two germline ends. The CDR3 covers 14 residues. Germline assignment: CDR1 SGHDN and CDR2 FVKESK. The CDR3 nucleotides read TGTGCCAGCAGCCAAGGGCTCGGATTCGATGAGCAGTTCTTC. It specifies CASSQGLGFDEQFF. The complete variable domain, with remaining parts taken from reference TRBV14 and TRBJ2-1, reads EAGVTQFPSHSVIEKGQTVTLRCDPISGHDNLYWYRRVMGKEIKFLLHFVKESKQDESGMPNNRFLAERTGGTYSTLKVQPAELEDSGVYFCASSQGLGFDEQFFGPGTRLTVL.

The gene calls are TRBV12-3 or TRBV12-4 and TRBJ2-1; 9 nucleotides line up with TRBD1. Trimming took 4 bases from V and 6 from J; bases not matched to a gene: 7. The length of the CDR3 is 15 residues. CDR3 loop: CASSWTGEIGNEQFF. The CDR3 DNA follows: TGTGCCAGCAGTTGGACAGGGGAAATAGGCAATGAGCAGTTCTTC.

The chain is built from TRBV28 and TRBJ1-5, with 7 nucleotides matching TRBD1. Germline V CDR1 and CDR2: MDHEN, SYDVKM. The CDR3 totals 14 residues. V shed 6 bases and J 3 bases; nucleotides not matched to a gene: 5. The CDR3 nucleotides are TGTGCCAGCAGCCACAGGGGCCACAATCAGCCCCAGCATTTT. It is translated as CASSHRGHNQPQHF.

This chain links TRBV29-1 with TRBJ2-5; 9 bases agree with TRBD1. The V gene's germline CDR1 is SQVTM and CDR2 ANQGSEA. V lost 8 bases, J lost 2 bases, and 6 bases stayed unmatched. CDR3 length equals 13 residues. CDR3 loop: CSLWTGEQETQYF. In DNA, the CDR3 is TGCAGCCTTTGGACAGGGGAGCAAGAGACCCAGTACTTC.

This clonotype has more than one count but fewer than ten. The rearrangement joins TRBV11-2 to TRBJ2-3, with 13 bases fitting TRBD2. In germline, CDR1 is SGHAT, CDR2 FQNNGV. The CDR3 covers 16 residues. After removal of 5 bases from V and 4 bases from J, the junction contained 6 bases not matched to a gene. The CDR3 DNA follows: TGTGCCAGCAGCCCTTGGACTAGCGGGAGAGCAGATACGCAGTATTTT. Translated, it gives CASSPWTSGRADTQYF.

This clonotype appeared a few times. The chain uses TRBV28 and TRBJ2-1; TRBD2 matches 7 bases. The CDR3 is 16 amino acids. The germline V gene encodes CDR1 MDHEN and CDR2 SYDVKM. V was clipped by 2 bases and J by 1 base; unmatched bases: 5. DNA for the CDR3: TGTGCCAGCAGTTTAGAATTAGCGGGTTCCTACAATGAGCAGTTCTTC. Translation gives CASSLELAGSYNEQFF.

The chain links TRBV30 to TRBJ2-1, with TRBD2 matching over 10 bases. In germline, CDR1 is GTSNPN, CDR2 SVGIG (reference sequence). J was trimmed by 3 bases and V by 8 bases; bases with no gene match: 7. The CDR3 totals 14 residues. CDR3 sequence reads: CAANPSGGYNEQFF. The CDR3 DNA sequence: TGTGCCGCAAACCCTAGCGGGGGCTACAATGAGCAGTTCTTC.

The rearrangement joins TRBV12-3 or TRBV12-4 to TRBJ2-7, with 10 positions matching TRBD1. This CDR3 contains 15 residues. V was pared by 7 bases and J by 3 bases, with 9 bases of the junction left unmatched. CDR3: CASNAGQGVVYEQYF. The CDR3 DNA reads TGTGCCAGCAACGCCGGACAGGGGGTAGTCTACGAGCAGTACTTC.

The chain carries TRBV6-5 and TRBJ2-5; D perhaps matches TRBD1 (6 bases). The CDR3 runs 15 residues. Germline-derived CDR1 and CDR2 are MNHEY and SVGAGI. V lost 6 bases to trimming and J lost 0 bases, with 14 bases between them. In nucleotides, the CDR3 is TGTGCCAGCAGCCCTCAGGGGCGGTACCAAGAGACCCAGTACTTC. It specifies CASSPQGRYQETQYF.

The chain's CDR3 is CASSGAGEGDSYNEQFF. The DNA of the CDR3 is TGTGCCAGCAGCGGGGCTGGTGAGGGGGACTCCTACAATGAGCAGTTCTTC. The J gene is TRBJ2-1, the V gene TRBV5-6; a possible D gene is TRBD1 (6 bases). Trimming pared 4 bases from V and 0 bases from J, leaving 17 bases between. The length of the CDR3 is 17 residues. Germline values: CDR1 SGHDT, CDR2 YYEEEE.

The rearrangement links TRBV6-1 to TRBJ2-7; possibly TRBD2 for D (5 bases). V gave up 4 bases and J gave up 4 bases, with 14 bases separating them. The germline V gene encodes CDR1 MNHNS and CDR2 SASEGT. The length of the CDR3 is 14 residues. CDR3 protein: CASSAGIGDYEQYF. The DNA for the CDR3 is TGTGCCAGCAGTGCTGGGATCGGGGATTACGAGCAGTACTTC.

The chain is built from TRBV2 and TRBJ1-2; D ambiguous. The CDR3 length is 12 residues. V lost 10 bases and J 4 bases, leaving 13 bases between the germline ends. Germline values: CDR1 SNHLY, CDR2 FYNNEI. DNA of the CDR3: TGTGCCATTCCCAAGGGAGGCTATGGCTACACCTTC. This encodes CAIPKGGYGYTF.

The J gene is TRBJ2-7, the V gene TRBV2, with 9 bases that match TRBD1. The CDR3 spans 16 residues. Germline V gene lookup returns CDR1 SNHLY and CDR2 FYNNEI. V shed 8 bases, J shed 5 bases, and the junction held 16 bases outside the gene matches. The CDR3 DNA sequence: TGTGCCAGCGACAACCCCCGGGACAGGGCCTTGGACGAGCAGTACTTC. Translation: CASDNPRDRALDEQYF.

There are a few counts of this clonotype. The chain couples TRBV27 to TRBJ2-5; D remains unclear. Germline V gene data show CDR1 as MNHEY and CDR2 as SMNVEV (reference sequence). CDR3 length: 13 amino acids. With 2 bases removed from V and 1 base from J, the gap between germline ends came to 5 bases. The CDR3 DNA sequence: TGTGCCAGCAGTTTAACAGTCCAAGAGACCCAGTACTTC. This gives the protein CASSLTVQETQYF.

This CDR3 reads CASYSDTKGFLNTEAFF. CDR3 in DNA: TGTGCCAGCTATAGTGACACAAAAGGATTTTTGAACACTGAAGCTTTCTTT. The gene calls are TRBV6-1 and TRBJ1-1; unclear D gene. Trimming removed 8 bases at V and 0 bases at J, with 22 bases between. This CDR3 comprises 17 residues. CDR1 is MNHNS and CDR2 is SASEGT in the germline V gene.

This chain links TRBV7-3 with TRBJ2-1, with a possible D match to TRBD2 (6 bases). Germline values: CDR1 SGHTA, CDR2 FQGTGA. This CDR3 region has 16 residues. Trimming took 4 bases from V and 5 from J, leaving 18 bases between them. The CDR3 loop is CASSYPLGGENNEQFF. CDR3 sequence (DNA): TGTGCCAGCAGCTACCCCCTGGGGGGAGAAAACAATGAGCAGTTCTTC.

This sequence joins TRBV6-5 and TRBJ2-7; 7 nucleotides line up with TRBD1. CDR3 length: 15 residues. V shed 0 bases, J shed 1 base, and the junction held 3 bases outside the gene matches. CDR1 and CDR2 from the germline V gene are MNHEY and SVGAGI. CDR3 in amino acids: CASSYSAGGSYEQYF. The DNA for the CDR3 is TGTGCCAGCAGTTACTCGGCAGGGGGATCCTACGAGCAGTACTTC.

The chain uses TRBV7-9 and TRBJ1-5; weak D call: TRBD1 (6 bases). Germline V lookup: CDR1 SEHNR, CDR2 FQNEAQ (reference sequence). Deletions cut 4 bases from V and 0 bases from J, with 13 bases between. The CDR3 consists of 16 residues. CDR3 sequence: CASSSSGTPSNQPQHF. The CDR3 nucleotides are TGTGCCAGCAGCTCCTCCGGGACACCTAGCAATCAGCCCCAGCATTTT.

Note on this clonotype: Relative to the germline gene, one junction end is altered; a read error may explain this. The chain uses TRBV6-6 and TRBJ2-7, with 7 positions matching TRBD1. This CDR3 is 15 amino acids long. Germline V gives CDR1 MNHNY, CDR2 SVGAGI (reference sequence). CDR3 DNA: TGTGCCAGCAGCAACAAAGCCTTGCAGGGGGACGAGCAGTGCTTC. This sequence encodes CASSNKALQGDEQCF.

The rearrangement joins TRBV4-1 to TRBJ2-7; TRBD2 matches 9 bases. This CDR3 region has 14 residues. The V segment lost 3 bases and the J segment 4 bases; nucleotides outside the gene matches: 4. Germline assignment: CDR1 MGHRA and CDR2 YSYEKL. This CDR3 is CASSQEAGGYEQYF. DNA of the CDR3: TGCGCCAGCAGCCAGGAAGCGGGAGGTTACGAGCAGTACTTC.

V usage is TRBV13 and J usage is TRBJ2-1, with D perhaps matching TRBD2 (6 bases). Per germline, CDR1 PRHDT and CDR2 FYEKMQ (reference sequence). The CDR3 has 15 amino acids. The germline V and J ends were trimmed by 6 bases and 7 bases, with 19 bases remaining between them. In nucleotides, the CDR3 is TGTGCCAGCAGTCCCCGGCGGGATGGGTTTAATGAGCAGTTCTTC. Translated: CASSPRRDGFNEQFF.